The T cell receptor beta chain under discussion was sequenced for a study of blood T cell repertoires in COVID-19. As for the study in general: COVID-19 samples collected from the United States, Italy and Spain covered acute and convalescent phases. PBMCs, B-cell-depleted T cells, or T cells provided the cDNA or gDNA that made up the material.

V lost 4 bases to trimming and J lost 4 bases, with 13 bases between them. The CDR3 spans 14 residues. Germline CDR1 is MNHEY and CDR2 is SVGAGI. In the authors' methods: Reference gene primer amplification yielded estimated nucleated cell counts. Method: immunoSEQ multiplex PCR; TCRdb's copy keeps in-frame clones and lacks some. That table supplies the V and J calls and clone size; D and trimming were determined from the DNA. The data contain 150,000 or so clones, more than 85% of them singletons. Material for sequencing was peripheral blood. V gene TRBV6-5 combines with J gene TRBJ2-5, with D perhaps TRBD1 (6 bases). The sequence was obtained from a woman in her seventies with acute or convalescent COVID-19. The CDR3, as DNA: TGTGCCAGCAGTTTACAGGGAATACGAGAGACCCAGTACTTC. Protein: CASSLQGIRETQYF.